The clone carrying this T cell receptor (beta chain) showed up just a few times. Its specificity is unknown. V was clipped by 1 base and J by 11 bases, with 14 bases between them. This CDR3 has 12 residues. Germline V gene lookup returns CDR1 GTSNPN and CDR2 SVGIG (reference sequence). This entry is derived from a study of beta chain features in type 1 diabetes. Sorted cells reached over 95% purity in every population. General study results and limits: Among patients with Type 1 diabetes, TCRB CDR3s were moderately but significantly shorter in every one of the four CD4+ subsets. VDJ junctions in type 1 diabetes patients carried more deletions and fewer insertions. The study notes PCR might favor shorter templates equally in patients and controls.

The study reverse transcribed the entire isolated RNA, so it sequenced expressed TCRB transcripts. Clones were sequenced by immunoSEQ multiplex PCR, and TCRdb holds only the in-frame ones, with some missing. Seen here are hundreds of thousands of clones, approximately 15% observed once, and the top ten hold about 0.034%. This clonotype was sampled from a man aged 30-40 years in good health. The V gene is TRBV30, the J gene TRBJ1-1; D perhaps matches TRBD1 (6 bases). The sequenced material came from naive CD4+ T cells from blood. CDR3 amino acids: CAWSEYRVAAFF. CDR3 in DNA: TGTGCCTGGAGTGAATACAGGGTGGCGGCTTTCTTT.